Listed below are T cell receptor beta chains from one sample, sequenced in a study of regulatory T cells in long-lasting Graves disease. TCRdb ran MiXCR on the multiplex PCR reads and lists one entry per CDR3 protein. The top ten clones hold roughly 56% of a sample with approximately 290,000 distinct CDR3 sequences, roughly a fifth of them seen once. Here the sequenced sample was peripheral blood mononuclear cells (PBMCs), taken when the disease was refractory, from a patient treated with antithyroid drugs. Receptors were obtained from a female donor with Graves disease. The CDR3 runs from the conserved cysteine through the conserved F or W. The D gene is left open where the match is weak. Size is stated for part of the rows, as once, few or many counts, or as a class when the clone is expanded.

V: TRBV12-3/TRBV12-4
D: NA
J: TRBJ1-3
size: many
CDR3: CASSWTDSGNTIYF
DNA: TGTGCCAGCAGCTGGACAGACTCTGGAAACACCATATATTTT

V: TRBV7-9
D: NA
J: TRBJ2-5
size: few
CDR3: CASSFRPGTQYF
DNA: TGTGCCAGCAGCTTTCGGCCGGGGACCCAGTACTTC

V: TRBV29-1
D: NA
J: TRBJ1-1
size: few
CDR3: CSVEGAEAFF
DNA: TGCAGCGTGGAGGGGGCTGAAGCTTTCTTT

V: TRBV20-1
D: NA
J: TRBJ2-5
size: few
CDR3: CSARDWAGETQYF
DNA: TGCAGTGCTAGAGATTGGGCCGGAGAGACCCAGTACTTC

V: TRBV4-1
D: NA
J: TRBJ2-6
size: NA
CDR3: CASSQDKEVSGANVLTF
DNA: TGCGCCAGCAGCCAAGATAAGGAAGTTTCCGGGGCCAACGTCCTGACTTTC

V: TRBV7-8
D: NA
J: TRBJ2-1
size: NA
CDR3: CASSLITNEQFF
DNA: TGTGCCAGCAGCTTAATAACGAATGAGCAGTTCTTC

V: TRBV5-4
D: TRBD2
J: TRBJ2-2
size: few
CDR3: CASSPRSLREGRGTGELFF
DNA: TGTGCCAGCAGCCCGCGCTCGTTGCGGGAGGGCCGGGGCACCGGGGAGCTGTTTTTT

V: TRBV2
D: NA
J: TRBJ2-1
size: many
CDR3: CASSRAGEAYNEQFF
DNA: TGTGCCAGCAGCCGGGCAGGTGAAGCCTACAATGAGCAGTTCTTC

V: TRBV11-1
D: NA
J: TRBJ2-6
size: few
CDR3: CASSLRETGANVLTF
DNA: TGTGCCAGCAGCTTAAGGGAAACTGGGGCCAACGTCCTGACTTTC

V: TRBV27
D: NA
J: TRBJ2-5
size: few
CDR3: CASRDHSQETQYF
DNA: TGTGCCAGCAGAGACCATAGTCAAGAGACCCAGTACTTC

V: TRBV12-3/TRBV12-4
D: NA
J: TRBJ2-1
size: many
CDR3: CASTLRAPDGNNEQFF
DNA: TGTGCCAGCACCCTTAGGGCCCCGGACGGGAACAATGAGCAGTTCTTC

V: TRBV5-1
D: NA
J: TRBJ2-7
size: few
CDR3: CASSTGQPYEQYF
DNA: TGCGCCAGCAGCACAGGACAACCCTACGAGCAGTACTTC

V: TRBV27
D: NA
J: TRBJ2-7
size: many
CDR3: CASSHPGAIIYEQYF
DNA: TGTGCCAGCAGTCATCCGGGGGCTATAATCTACGAGCAGTACTTC

V: TRBV29-1
D: NA
J: TRBJ2-7
size: few
CDR3: CSATRSGEQYF
DNA: TGCAGCGCCACCCGCTCGGGCGAGCAGTACTTC

V: TRBV7-9
D: TRBD1
J: TRBJ1-2
size: few
CDR3: CASSPGQGSPTF
DNA: TGTGCCAGCAGCCCGGGACAGGGATCCCCCACCTTC

V: TRBV9
D: NA
J: TRBJ2-7
size: many
CDR3: CASSGGGEQYF
DNA: TGTGCCAGCAGTGGAGGCGGCGAGCAGTACTTC

V: TRBV20-1
D: TRBD1
J: TRBJ1-6
size: many
CDR3: CSASRGDSYSPLHF
DNA: TGCAGTGCTTCACGGGGGGACAGTTATTCACCCCTCCACTTT

V: TRBV4-2
D: NA
J: TRBJ2-5
size: NA
CDR3: CASSQDEGAGGFVGTQYF
DNA: TGTGCCAGCAGCCAAGATGAAGGGGCAGGGGGGTTCGTAGGGACCCAGTACTTC

V: TRBV7-2
D: TRBD1
J: TRBJ2-7
size: many
CDR3: CASSLGTGGSFEQYF
DNA: TGTGCCAGCAGCTTGGGGACAGGGGGCAGTTTCGAGCAGTACTTC

V: TRBV7-9
D: NA
J: TRBJ1-1
size: NA
CDR3: CASSEYREGTEAFF
DNA: TGTGCCAGCAGCGAATACAGGGAGGGCACTGAAGCTTTCTTT

V: TRBV7-2
D: TRBD2
J: TRBJ2-7
size: once
CDR3: CAGSLAGTSASYEQYF
DNA: TGTGCCGGCAGCTTGGCCGGGACTAGCGCATCCTACGAGCAGTACTTC

V: TRBV12-3/TRBV12-4
D: TRBD2
J: TRBJ2-4
size: many
CDR3: CATSWASGDKNIQYF
DNA: TGTGCCACCTCTTGGGCTAGCGGTGACAAAAACATTCAGTACTTC

V: TRBV4-3
D: NA
J: TRBJ2-7
size: NA
CDR3: CASSQGRNWGGEQYF
DNA: TGCGCCAGCAGCCAAGGGAGGAATTGGGGTGGCGAGCAGTACTTC

V: TRBV5-1
D: NA
J: TRBJ1-1
size: many
CDR3: CASSLAGRNTEAFF
DNA: TGCGCCAGCAGCTTGGCAGGAAGAAACACTGAAGCTTTCTTT

V: TRBV6-1
D: TRBD2
J: TRBJ2-2
size: few
CDR3: CATLVAGAGNTGELFF
DNA: TGTGCCACCCTCGTAGCGGGAGCCGGTAACACCGGGGAGCTGTTTTTT

V: TRBV3-1
D: NA
J: TRBJ2-5
size: many
CDR3: CASSQDLPTPFQETQYF
DNA: TGTGCCAGCAGCCAAGATCTGCCCACGCCCTTCCAAGAGACCCAGTACTTC

V: TRBV3-1
D: NA
J: TRBJ2-2
size: NA
CDR3: CASSQFSGAGELFF
DNA: TGTGCCAGCAGCCAGTTTAGCGGAGCCGGGGAGCTGTTTTTT

V: TRBV30
D: NA
J: TRBJ1-3
size: few
CDR3: CAWSGTGNTIYF
DNA: TGTGCCTGGTCCGGGACTGGAAACACCATATATTTT